These T cell receptor beta chains were read from a single sample in a study of identical twins. TCRdb processed the 5' RACE reads anew with MiXCR; each CDR3 protein has one entry. Of just over 500,000 distinct CDR3 sequences listed, 22% were seen once; the top ten hold 0.91%. The same sample was also used in a study of T cells expressing NK-cell markers.

The sequenced sample was CD4+ T cells sorted from blood. These receptors came from a woman between 18 and 29 years old in good health. Each CDR3 is given with its conserved first and last residue. The order of the fields is D gene, clone size, J gene, V gene, CDR3 protein, CDR3 DNA. A D gene is named only where the DNA matches it firmly. Clone size is stated in some rows and not others, as once, few, many or a class when expanded.

d_gene: NA
abundance: NA
j_gene: TRBJ1-4
v_gene: TRBV5-6
CDR3aa: CASSFRGQRNEKLFF
CDR3nt: TGTGCCAGCAGCTTCCGGGGACAAAGAAATGAAAAACTGTTTTTT

d_gene: NA
abundance: NA
j_gene: TRBJ1-2
v_gene: TRBV6-5
CDR3aa: CASRYSSAANYGYTF
CDR3nt: TGTGCCAGCAGGTACTCAAGTGCGGCTAACTATGGCTACACCTTC

d_gene: NA
abundance: once
j_gene: TRBJ2-7
v_gene: TRBV2
CDR3aa: CASSERGRSDEQYF
CDR3nt: TGTGCCAGCAGTGAGAGGGGTAGATCGGACGAGCAGTACTTC

d_gene: NA
abundance: many
j_gene: TRBJ2-6
v_gene: TRBV12-3/TRBV12-4
CDR3aa: CASSPRGRNPTGANVLTF
CDR3nt: TGTGCCAGCAGCCCCCGCGGACGCAACCCCACTGGGGCCAACGTCCTGACTTTC

d_gene: NA
abundance: NA
j_gene: TRBJ2-1
v_gene: TRBV5-1
CDR3aa: CASSLGWGNNEQFF
CDR3nt: TGCGCCAGCAGCTTGGGCTGGGGAAACAATGAGCAGTTCTTC

d_gene: TRBD2
abundance: NA
j_gene: TRBJ2-3
v_gene: TRBV2
CDR3aa: CASRPGTSGGESTDTQYF
CDR3nt: TGTGCCAGCAGGCCGGGGACTAGCGGGGGGGAAAGCACAGATACGCAGTATTTT

d_gene: NA
abundance: few
j_gene: TRBJ1-4
v_gene: TRBV6-1
CDR3aa: CASSLGTREKLFF
CDR3nt: TGTGCCAGCAGCCTCGGGACTAGGGAAAAACTGTTTTTT

d_gene: TRBD2
abundance: NA
j_gene: TRBJ2-1
v_gene: TRBV20-1
CDR3aa: CSASTGLETNEQFF
CDR3nt: TGCAGTGCTAGTACTGGACTAGAGACGAATGAGCAGTTCTTC

d_gene: NA
abundance: many
j_gene: TRBJ2-3
v_gene: TRBV20-1
CDR3aa: CSARGPSTDTQYF
CDR3nt: TGCAGTGCTAGAGGACCTAGCACAGATACGCAGTATTTT

d_gene: NA
abundance: few
j_gene: TRBJ1-6
v_gene: TRBV7-6
CDR3aa: CASSPGAGNSPLHF
CDR3nt: TGTGCCAGCAGCCCCGGGGCGGGGAATTCACCCCTCCACTTT

d_gene: NA
abundance: few
j_gene: TRBJ2-2
v_gene: TRBV12-3/TRBV12-4
CDR3aa: CASSSEASGELFF
CDR3nt: TGTGCCAGCAGTTCTGAGGCGTCCGGGGAGCTGTTTTTT